This record covers a single T cell receptor (beta chain). Its specificity is unknown. The record originates from a study of response to subunit inactivated influenza vaccine. Notes on the study in general: After each seasonal influenza vaccination, few new T cells are recruited, the authors suggested.

TCRdb called the RT-PCR reads again in MiXCR, with one record for every CDR3 protein. There are 800,000 to 1,000,000 distinct CDR3 sequences in the sample; about 20% occur only once, and around 9.6% lies in the top ten. The specimen was PBMCs from blood, collected around 5 days after vaccination. The sequence was collected from a man aged 45-65 years who received an inactivated influenza vaccine.

The CDR3 DNA reads TGTGCCAGCAGCATCCAGGGAACACACGAGCAGTACTTC. Protein sequence: CASSIQGTHEQYF. The rearrangement links TRBV4-2 to TRBJ2-7, with a weak D call TRBD1 (5 bases). V was pared by 5 bases and J by 5 bases, with 13 bases between. The germline V gene encodes CDR1 LGHNA and CDR2 YNFKEQ. The CDR3 contains 13 residues.